The next 3 T cell receptor beta chains were all read from a single sample in a study of blood T cells in healthy people across ages. It was with a sample-barcoded 5' primer and a J-beta primer mix that a second PCR of roughly 6 to 12 cycles was run. TCRdb called the 5' RACE reads again in MiXCR, with one record for every CDR3 protein. This sample has over a million distinct CDR3 sequences, with approximately 42% found just once. The sequencing sample was made of blood. Receptors were obtained from a young woman in good health.

The V call is TRBV7-9, the J call TRBJ1-1; 7 nucleotides align to TRBD1. Looked up from germline, CDR1 is SEHNR and CDR2 is FQNEAQ (reference sequence). This CDR3 spans 14 amino acids. V dropped 5 bases and J dropped 7; count of bases not matched to a gene: 10. The CDR3 sequence is CASSQRQGGIEAFF. CDR3 sequence (DNA): TGTGCCAGCAGCCAGCGACAGGGCGGTATTGAAGCTTTCTTT.

CDR3 coding DNA: TGCGCCAGCAGCCAAGATTTGACAGGGGTCAATCAGCCCCAGCATTTT. Residues: CASSQDLTGVNQPQHF. V and J are TRBV4-1 and TRBJ1-5; 8 nucleotides match TRBD1. Trimming removed 0 bases from V and 3 bases from J; junction bases left unmatched: 4. CDR3 length: 16 residues. Germline-derived CDR1 and CDR2 are MGHRA and YSYEKL.

This chain connects TRBV7-2 to TRBJ2-1, with D maybe TRBD1 (6 bases). V was cut by 4 bases and J by 6 bases, with 13 bases left in between. CDR1 and CDR2 (germline): SGHTA, FQGNSA. This CDR3 is 14 amino acids long. This chain's CDR3 is CASSSRGGLNEQFF. The CDR3 DNA is TGTGCCAGCAGCTCTAGAGGGGGTCTCAATGAGCAGTTCTTC. The variable domain in full, with the rest retrieved from reference TRBV7-2 and TRBJ2-1, is GAGVSQSPSNKVTEKGKDVELRCDPISGHTALYWYRQSLGQGLEFLIYFQGNSAPDKSGLPSDRFSAERTGGSVSTLTIQRTQQEDSAVYLCASSSRGGLNEQFFGPGTRLTVL.